These 14 T cell receptor beta chains were sequenced from one sample in a study of metastatic and nonmetastatic thyroid tumors (dated by TCRdb to between 2020 and 2021). Libraries were built with PCR. The sequencing machine was an Illumina HiSeq 4000. Using fastp at Q25 and MiXCR, TCRdb reprocessed the public reads and kept productive beta chains. Here the sample has around 34,000 clones; 15% occur a single time. The top ten constitute about a fifth of the sample. Before undergoing thyroid surgery, none of the patients had been given any kind of treatment. Sample: blood. The receptors derive from a male donor with papillary thyroid cancer or a benign thyroid nodule (not recorded which). Some clones in this sample may be carry-over from other donors' samples.

This clone was counted many times. The J gene is TRBJ2-3, the V gene TRBV19; 9 bases line up with TRBD2. The V segment lost 1 base and the J segment 4 bases; nucleotides outside the gene matches: 6. The CDR3 has 16 amino acids. CDR1 is LNHDA, CDR2 SQIVND, per germline (reference sequence). CDR3 DNA sequence: TGTGCCAGTAGTATAGGGACTAGCGTAAGCGCAGATACGCAGTATTTT. Translating it yields CASSIGTSVSADTQYF.

In its sample, this clone was seen many times. The chain combines TRBV5-1 with TRBJ2-1; 12 bases map to TRBD2. Trimming removed 6 bases from V and 4 bases from J; junction bases left unmatched: 5. This CDR3 region has 15 residues. Germline V gives CDR1 SGHRS, CDR2 YFSETQ. As DNA, the CDR3 is TGCGCCAGCAACCGACTAGCGGGAGCTTACAATGAGCAGTTCTTC. Its protein product is CASNRLAGAYNEQFF. The variable domain in full, with the rest retrieved from reference TRBV5-1 and TRBJ2-1, is KAGVTQTPRYLIKTRGQQVTLSCSPISGHRSVSWYQQTPGQGLQFLFEYFSETQRNKGNFPGRFSGRQFSNSRSEMNVSTLELGDSALYLCASNRLAGAYNEQFFGPGTRLTVL.

This clone was counted many times. This chain connects TRBV6-1 to TRBJ2-2; no clear D gene. This CDR3 is built from 13 residues. The germline V gene has CDR1 MNHNS and CDR2 SASEGT. The ends were cut back, 6 bases at V and 6 bases at J, with 11 bases in the middle. The CDR3 DNA follows: TGTGCCAGCAGCGGCGCAACACCCGGGGAGCTGTTTTTT. Translating it yields CASSGATPGELFF.

This clone is a singleton in its sample. This chain connects TRBV20-1 to TRBJ2-1; a weak D match, TRBD2 (5 bases). V was cut by 6 bases and J by 4 bases, with 16 bases left in between. The CDR3 totals 14 residues. The germline V gene has CDR1 DFQATT and CDR2 SNEGSKA (reference sequence). CDR3 region: CSARNGERYNEQFF. The CDR3 region has the DNA TGCAGTGCCCGAAACGGGGAACGTTACAATGAGCAGTTCTTC.

The chain links TRBV20-1 to TRBJ2-5; D is possibly TRBD2 (6 bases). V lost 2 bases, J lost 7 bases, and 20 bases lay in between. The CDR3 extends over 15 amino acids. Germline V lookup: CDR1 DFQATT, CDR2 SNEGSKA (reference sequence). The CDR3 region is CSARPLLSGEVTQYF. CDR3 nucleotides: TGCAGTGCTAGACCCCTTTTATCGGGAGAGGTGACCCAGTACTTC.

The chain couples TRBV7-9 to TRBJ2-7; 7 bases line up with TRBD1. CDR1 and CDR2 (germline): SEHNR, FQNEAQ (reference sequence). Germline trimming cut 5 bases from V and 11 bases from J; bases unmatched to any gene: 15. The length of the CDR3 is 14 residues. The CDR3 loop is CASSPVVPSTGEYF. In DNA form, the CDR3 reads TGTGCCAGCAGCCCAGTAGTTCCCTCCACAGGGGAGTACTTC.

This clone showed up many times. This sequence joins TRBV6-1 and TRBJ1-4; a possible D gene is TRBD1 (5 bases). The CDR3 totals 14 residues. In germline, CDR1 is MNHNS, CDR2 SASEGT. With 4 bases removed from V and 7 bases from J, the gap between germline ends came to 13 bases. CDR3 loop: CASSGLLRGEKLFF. CDR3 in DNA: TGTGCCAGCAGTGGGTTGCTAAGGGGTGAAAAACTGTTTTTT.

This clone rates as medium-sized. This rearrangement joins TRBV12-3 or TRBV12-4 to TRBJ2-3; D may be TRBD2 (6 bases). With 6 bases removed from V and 4 bases from J, the gap between germline ends came to 17 bases. This CDR3 has 15 amino acids. The CDR3: CASSQRGLGPDTQYF. CDR3 nucleotides: TGTGCCAGCAGCCAACGGGGACTCGGACCAGATACGCAGTATTTT.

This clone was seen at least ten times. The gene calls are TRBV19 and TRBJ1-5; D unresolved. The V end lost 4 bases, the J end lost 4 bases, and 8 bases lay between the germline ends. The CDR3 loop spans 13 amino acids. In germline, CDR1 is LNHDA, CDR2 SQIVND (reference sequence). The CDR3 sequence is CASSKGINQPQHF. The CDR3 coding sequence is TGTGCCAGTAGTAAGGGAATAAATCAGCCCCAGCATTTT.

The table lists this clone with a few counts. The junction and the germline gene differ at one end; a read error may be behind it. This chain joins TRBV6-1 and TRBJ1-5, with D perhaps TRBD1 (5 bases). The germline gives CDR1 MNHNS, CDR2 SASEGT. CDR3 length equals 13 residues. CDR3 region: CASCDRSSQPEHF. CDR3 in DNA: TGTGCCAGCTGTGACAGAAGCAGTCAGCCCGAGCATTTT.

This clone was picked up many times. The rearrangement joins TRBV3-1 to TRBJ2-3; no firm D call. Trimming took off 4 bases at V and 10 bases at J, with 18 bases between the two ends. Germline CDR1 and CDR2: LGHDT and YNNKEL (reference sequence). The CDR3 extends over 14 amino acids. The chain's CDR3 is CASSPRAHQSAQYF. The CDR3 bases are TGTGCCAGCAGCCCCCGGGCCCACCAATCTGCGCAGTATTTT.

This clone was seen only a few times. The junction does not match germline at one end; this may be a read error. This chain links TRBV6-4 with TRBJ2-3, with 7 bases aligning to TRBD1. This CDR3 contains 14 residues. Germline CDR1 and CDR2: MRHNA and SNTAGT. CDR3 amino acids: CANSDLQGTDTHYF. CDR3 sequence (DNA): TGTGCCAACAGTGATCTACAGGGGACAGATACGCACTATTTT.

This clone was picked up many times. The chain is built from TRBV19 and TRBJ2-2; a weak D match, TRBD1 (6 bases). This CDR3 has 15 residues. Germline V gene sequence: CDR1 LNHDA, CDR2 SQIVND (reference sequence). Deletions cut 5 bases from V and 1 base from J, with 11 bases between. The CDR3 sequence: CASSGSQGNTGELFF. As DNA, the CDR3 is TGTGCCAGTAGTGGGTCACAGGGGAACACCGGGGAGCTGTTTTTT.

This chain connects TRBV9 to TRBJ2-3, with 7 positions matching TRBD2. This CDR3 is 15 amino acids long. V shed 4 bases and J 2 bases; nucleotides not matched to a gene: 7. Germline V CDR1 and CDR2: SGDLS, YYNGEE. The CDR3 coding sequence is TGTGCCAGCAGCCAAACCGGGACTAACACAGATACGCAGTATTTT. This sequence encodes CASSQTGTNTDTQYF.